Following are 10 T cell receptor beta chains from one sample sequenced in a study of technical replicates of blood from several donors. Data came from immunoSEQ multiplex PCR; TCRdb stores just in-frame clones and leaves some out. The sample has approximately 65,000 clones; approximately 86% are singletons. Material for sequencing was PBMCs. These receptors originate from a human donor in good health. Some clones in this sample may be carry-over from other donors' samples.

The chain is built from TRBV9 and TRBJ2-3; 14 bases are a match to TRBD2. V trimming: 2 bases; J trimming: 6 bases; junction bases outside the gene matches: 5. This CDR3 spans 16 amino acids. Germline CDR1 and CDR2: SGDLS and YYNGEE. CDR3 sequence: CASSVGLAGEGDTQYF. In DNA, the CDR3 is TGTGCCAGCAGCGTGGGACTAGCGGGGGAGGGGGATACGCAGTATTTT.

CDR3 sequence reads: CASSVGRQSYYEQYF. The CDR3 region has the DNA TGTGCCAGCAGCGTAGGGAGACAGTCTTATTACGAGCAGTACTTC. This chain joins TRBV9 and TRBJ2-7, with a tentative D call TRBD1 (5 bases). The CDR3 loop spans 15 amino acids. Trimming shortened V by 0 bases and J by 4 bases, and 14 bases separated the two germline ends. Germline loops: CDR1 SGDLS, CDR2 YYNGEE.

The CDR3 DNA reads as TGCAGCGCCGAGGGGAGGGCTGAAGCTTTCTTT. Translating gives CSAEGRAEAFF. This chain connects TRBV29-1 to TRBJ1-1, with D perhaps TRBD1 (5 bases). The V gene lost 7 bases and the J gene lost 6 bases, with 12 bases spanning the gap. There are 11 residues in the CDR3. Germline V gives CDR1 SQVTM, CDR2 ANQGSEA.

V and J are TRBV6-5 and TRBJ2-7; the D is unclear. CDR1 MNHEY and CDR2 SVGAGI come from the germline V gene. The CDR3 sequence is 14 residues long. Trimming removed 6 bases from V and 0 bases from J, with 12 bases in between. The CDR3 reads CASSLTGISYEQYF. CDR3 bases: TGTGCCAGCAGCTTAACGGGTATCTCCTACGAGCAGTACTTC.

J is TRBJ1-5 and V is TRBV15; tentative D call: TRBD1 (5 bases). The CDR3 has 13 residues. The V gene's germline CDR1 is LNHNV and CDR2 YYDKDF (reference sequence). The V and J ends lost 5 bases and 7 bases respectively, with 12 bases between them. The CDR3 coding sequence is TGTGCCACCAGCGGGGGAGGGATCCAGCCCCAGCATTTT. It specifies CATSGGGIQPQHF.

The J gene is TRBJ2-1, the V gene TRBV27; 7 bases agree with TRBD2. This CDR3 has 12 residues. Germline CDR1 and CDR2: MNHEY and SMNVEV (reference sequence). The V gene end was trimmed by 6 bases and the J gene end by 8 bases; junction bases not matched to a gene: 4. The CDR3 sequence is CASSGLADEQFF. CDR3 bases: TGTGCCAGCAGCGGGCTAGCGGATGAGCAGTTCTTC.

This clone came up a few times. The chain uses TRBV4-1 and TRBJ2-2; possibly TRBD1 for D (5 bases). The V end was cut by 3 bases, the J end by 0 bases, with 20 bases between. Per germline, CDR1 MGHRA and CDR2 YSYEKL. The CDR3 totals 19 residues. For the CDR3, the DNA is TGCGCCAGCAGCCACGTTAGAGCTAGGACACCCTCGAACACCGGGGAGCTGTTTTTT. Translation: CASSHVRARTPSNTGELFF.

CDR3: CASTLSGGGNQPQHF. The DNA of the CDR3 is TGTGCCAGTACCCTGTCGGGAGGGGGGAATCAGCCCCAGCATTTT. The chain recombines TRBV19 with TRBJ1-5, with TRBD1 as a possible D gene (6 bases). CDR1 LNHDA and CDR2 SQIVND come from the germline V gene (reference sequence). V dropped 7 bases and J dropped 4 bases, with 17 bases sitting between them. This CDR3 is built from 15 residues. The whole variable domain, filled in from reference TRBV19 and TRBJ1-5, reads DGGITQSPKYLFRKEGQNVTLSCEQNLNHDAMYWYRQDPGQGLRLIYYSQIVNDFQKGDIAEGYSVSREKKESFPLTVTSAQKNPTAFYLCASTLSGGGNQPQHFGDGTRLSIL.

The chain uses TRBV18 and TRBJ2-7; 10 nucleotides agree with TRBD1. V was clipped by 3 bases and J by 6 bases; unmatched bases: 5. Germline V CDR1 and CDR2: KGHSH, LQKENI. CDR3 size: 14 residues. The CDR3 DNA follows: TGTGCCAGCTCACCGGGACAGGGGTTAGGCGAGCAGTACTTC. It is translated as CASSPGQGLGEQYF.

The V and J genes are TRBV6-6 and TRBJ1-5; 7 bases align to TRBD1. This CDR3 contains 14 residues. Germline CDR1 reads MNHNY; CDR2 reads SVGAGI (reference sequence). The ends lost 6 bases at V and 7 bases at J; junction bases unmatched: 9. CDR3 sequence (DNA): TGTGCCAGCAGCTTCGACAGGGCAGGACAGCCCCAGCATTTT. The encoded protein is CASSFDRAGQPQHF.